The next 32 T cell receptor beta chains were all read from a single sample in a study of T cells in localized non-small cell lung cancer. Profiled with immunoSEQ multiplex PCR; TCRdb holds only in-frame clones, not every one. The sample has tens of thousands of clones, approximately 86% seen once. The material was peripheral blood, obtained before any cancer treatment. These receptors came from a man between 40 and 70 years old with stage I squamous cell lung carcinoma.

This clone has more than one count but fewer than ten. The chain carries TRBV15 and TRBJ1-4; D call uncertain. The V end lost 5 bases, the J end lost 14 bases, and 18 bases lay between the germline ends. Germline lookup yields CDR1 LNHNV and CDR2 YYDKDF (reference sequence). This CDR3 contains 13 residues. CDR3 region: CATSVPEIGRLFF. The CDR3, as DNA: TGTGCCACCAGCGTTCCAGAGATCGGAAGGCTGTTTTTT.

The chain uses TRBV5-1 and TRBJ1-1; maybe TRBD1 (5 bases). The V gene lost 0 bases and the J gene lost 6 bases, with 12 bases spanning the gap. Germline-derived CDR1 and CDR2 are SGHRS and YFSETQ. The CDR3 spans 14 residues. This CDR3 is CASSLASQGAEAFF. The CDR3 nucleotides read TGCGCCAGCAGCTTGGCCTCCCAGGGTGCTGAAGCTTTCTTT.

The chain employs TRBV5-1 and TRBJ2-2; D might be TRBD1 (5 bases). Trimming cost V 5 bases and J 1 base, with 15 bases left between them. The CDR3 sequence is 16 residues long. Germline V gives CDR1 SGHRS, CDR2 YFSETQ. The CDR3 bases are TGCGCCAGCAGATTCTCAGGGCAGAGGAACACCGGGGAGCTGTTTTTT. It codes for CASRFSGQRNTGELFF.

The chain is built from TRBV28 and TRBJ1-5; 7 nucleotides line up with TRBD1. The CDR3 has 15 residues. V dropped 2 bases and J dropped 7; count of bases not matched to a gene: 8. From germline, CDR1 is MDHEN and CDR2 SYDVKM. The CDR3 reads CASSLRSGGRQPQHF. The CDR3 DNA is TGTGCCAGCAGTTTAAGGTCAGGGGGGAGGCAGCCCCAGCATTTT. Using reference TRBV28 and TRBJ1-5 for the parts outside the CDR3, the full variable domain is DVKVTQSSRYLVKRTGEKVFLECVQDMDHENMFWYRQDPGLGLRLIYFSYDVKMKEKGDIPEGYSVSREKKERFSLILESASTNQTSMYLCASSLRSGGRQPQHFGDGTRLSIL.

The chain is built from TRBV5-5 and TRBJ2-5, with TRBD1 as a possible D gene (6 bases). V lost 4 bases, J lost 7 bases, and 29 bases lay in between. The CDR3 is made up of 18 amino acids. The germline V gene has CDR1 SGHKS and CDR2 YYEKEE (reference sequence). The CDR3 loop is CASSPGQGTFLRERTQYF. The CDR3 coding sequence is TGTGCCAGCAGCCCAGGGCAGGGGACCTTCCTAAGGGAGAGGACCCAGTACTTC.

This sequence joins TRBV25-1 and TRBJ2-1; D not certain. The germline V gene has CDR1 MGHDK and CDR2 SYGVNS. The germline V and J ends were trimmed by 1 base and 9 bases, with 4 bases remaining between them. The CDR3 consists of 11 residues. CDR3 in DNA: TGTGCCAGCAGTGAATTTACTGAGCAGTTCTTC. The encoded protein is CASSEFTEQFF. The full variable domain, rest sourced from reference TRBV25-1 and TRBJ2-1, is EADIYQTPRYLVIGTGKKITLECSQTMGHDKMYWYQQDPGMELHLIHYSYGVNSTEKGDLSSESTVSRIRTEHFPLTLESARPSHTSQYLCASSEFTEQFFGPGTRLTVL.

V usage is TRBV28 and J usage is TRBJ2-7, with D perhaps TRBD2 (5 bases). Trimming stripped 6 bases from V and 3 bases from J, with 18 bases between. The CDR3 runs 15 residues. Looked up from germline, CDR1 is MDHEN and CDR2 is SYDVKM. The CDR3: CASSPRLREFYEQYF. The CDR3 nucleotides are TGTGCCAGCAGCCCCCGGCTGAGGGAGTTCTACGAGCAGTACTTC.

The V and J genes are TRBV7-3 and TRBJ2-1; the D gene could be TRBD1 or TRBD2 (5 bases each). CDR1 is SGHTA and CDR2 is FQGTGA in the germline V gene. V lost 4 bases and J lost 5, with 12 bases in between. There are 14 residues in the CDR3. This CDR3 is CASSSEGWHNEQFF. In DNA, the CDR3 is TGTGCCAGCAGCTCAGAGGGGTGGCACAATGAGCAGTTCTTC.

The CDR3 sequence is CASSQDGGGIGAFF. The CDR3 coding sequence is TGTGCCAGCAGCCAAGATGGAGGGGGGATAGGGGCTTTCTTT. V and J are TRBV4-2 and TRBJ1-1; D possibly corresponds to TRBD1 (6 bases). This CDR3 spans 14 amino acids. The germline V gene has CDR1 LGHNA and CDR2 YNFKEQ. Trimming took 0 bases from V and 11 from J, leaving 16 bases between them.

The chain has TRBV6-4 and TRBJ2-3, with TRBD2 matching 9 bases. The trim removed 3 bases at V and 1 base at J, leaving 2 bases unmatched. Germline values: CDR1 MRHNA, CDR2 SNTAGT. CDR3 length: 15 amino acids. The chain's CDR3 is CASSEIAGGTDTQYF. In DNA form, the CDR3 reads TGTGCCAGCAGTGAAATAGCGGGGGGCACAGATACGCAGTATTTT.

The chain has TRBV7-6 and TRBJ2-3; TRBD1 aligns across 7 bases. CDR3 length: 15 residues. CDR1 is SGHVS, CDR2 FNYEAQ, per germline. The V gene end was trimmed by 5 bases and the J gene end by 3 bases; junction bases not matched to a gene: 8. The CDR3 nucleotides are TGTGCCAGCAGCAGACGACAGGGTGAGACAGATACGCAGTATTTT. Amino acid sequence: CASSRRQGETDTQYF.

The chain couples TRBV28 to TRBJ1-6; a weak D match, TRBD1 (5 bases). V was cut by 3 bases and J by 3 bases, with 21 bases left in between. CDR3 length equals 19 residues. Germline V CDR1 and CDR2: MDHEN, SYDVKM. CDR3 protein: CASSFPVGTGGFYNSPLHF. CDR3 DNA sequence: TGTGCCAGCAGTTTTCCCGTAGGGACCGGGGGTTTCTATAATTCACCCCTCCACTTT.

The chain is built from TRBV18 and TRBJ2-6; no clear D gene. The germline V gene encodes CDR1 KGHSH and CDR2 LQKENI. The V end lost 3 bases, the J end lost 0 bases, and 9 bases lay between the germline ends. The CDR3 covers 16 residues. Written as DNA, the CDR3 is TGTGCCAGCTCACCTATAACGACCTCTGGGGCCAACGTCCTGACTTTC. Translation gives CASSPITTSGANVLTF.

The chain is built from TRBV5-1 and TRBJ1-2; 9 bases fit TRBD1. The junction had 15 bases not matched to a gene; V was cut back by 0 bases and J by 6 bases. Germline CDR1 reads SGHRS; CDR2 reads YFSETQ. This CDR3 has 18 residues. CDR3 nucleotides: TGCGCCAGCAGCTTGGAGTCCCCGGGACAGGGAGGAGCGGATGGCTACACCTTC. Amino acid sequence: CASSLESPGQGGADGYTF.

The V gene is TRBV7-9, the J gene TRBJ1-2; 9 bases are a match to TRBD1. V shed 5 bases and J 4 bases; nucleotides not matched to a gene: 14. The germline V gene has CDR1 SEHNR and CDR2 FQNEAQ (reference sequence). The CDR3 is 17 residues long. The CDR3 is CASSPRDRDPLRYGYTF. As DNA, the CDR3 is TGTGCCAGCAGCCCCCGGGACAGGGATCCCCTCCGCTATGGCTACACCTTC. Using reference TRBV7-9 and TRBJ1-2 for the parts outside the CDR3, the full variable domain is DTGVSQNPRHKITKRGQNVTFRCDPISEHNRLYWYRQTLGQGPEFLTYFQNEAQLEKSRLLSDRFSAERPKGSFSTLEIQRTEQGDSAMYLCASSPRDRDPLRYGYTFGSGTRLTVV.

The gene calls are TRBV6-1 and TRBJ1-1, with 9 nucleotides matching TRBD1. This CDR3 has 15 amino acids. With 5 bases clipped from V and 7 bases from J, the junction kept 11 bases outside the gene matches. Germline CDR1 reads MNHNS; CDR2 reads SASEGT. Here the CDR3 reads CASSKTTGGFIEAFF. Written as DNA, the CDR3 is TGTGCCAGCAGTAAGACGACAGGGGGATTCATTGAAGCTTTCTTT.

The rearrangement uses TRBV4-3 and TRBJ1-2; D uncertain. CDR1 and CDR2 from the germline V gene are LGHNA and YSLEER. CDR3 length equals 15 residues. The V and J ends lost 4 bases and 3 bases respectively, with 15 bases between them. CDR3 sequence (DNA): TGCGCCAGCAGCCTACAGTACGCGGGCCACTATGGCTACACCTTC. It specifies CASSLQYAGHYGYTF.

J is TRBJ2-1 and V is TRBV10-2; 7 nucleotides agree with TRBD1. This CDR3 has 15 residues. The J segment lost 5 bases and the V segment lost 5 bases, leaving 9 bases of the junction unmatched. CDR1 WSHSY and CDR2 SAAADI come from the germline V gene. CDR3 loop: CASSPGQPKNNEQFF. The CDR3 bases are TGCGCCAGCAGTCCGGGACAGCCTAAGAACAATGAGCAGTTCTTC.

V is TRBV6-5 and J is TRBJ1-1; D gene unclear. Trimming left V 5 bases short and J 1 base short, with 5 bases between. This CDR3 spans 12 amino acids. Per germline, CDR1 MNHEY and CDR2 SVGAGI. CDR3 in DNA: TGTGCCAGCAGTAACAGGAACACTGAAGCTTTCTTT. It is translated as CASSNRNTEAFF.

The V gene is TRBV5-1, the J gene TRBJ2-7; the D is unclear. The CDR3 loop spans 15 amino acids. Looked up from germline, CDR1 is SGHRS and CDR2 is YFSETQ. V was pared by 0 bases and J by 3 bases, with 13 bases between. The CDR3 here is CASSLASQVSYEQYF. In DNA, the CDR3 is TGCGCCAGCAGCTTGGCCAGCCAGGTCAGCTACGAGCAGTACTTC.

This sequence joins TRBV6-6 and TRBJ2-7, with D possibly TRBD1 on 5 matching bases. Germline values: CDR1 MNHNY, CDR2 SVGAGI (reference sequence). Trimming stripped 6 bases from V and 2 bases from J, with 8 bases between. CDR3 size: 12 residues. The CDR3 loop is CASRDTTYEQYF. Here the CDR3 DNA reads TGTGCCAGCAGGGACACTACCTACGAGCAGTACTTC.

The genes are TRBV12-5 and TRBJ2-1; tentatively, D is TRBD2 (5 bases). Germline V lookup: CDR1 LGHNT, CDR2 FRNRAP. The CDR3 spans 14 residues. The V end lost 1 base, the J end lost 3 bases, and 7 bases lay between the germline ends. CDR3: CASGLGSVYNEQFF. CDR3 in DNA: TGTGCTAGTGGTTTGGGTAGCGTCTACAATGAGCAGTTCTTC. The full variable domain, completed using reference TRBV12-5 and TRBJ2-1, is DARVTQTPRHKVTEMGQEVTMRCQPILGHNTVFWYRQTMMQGLELLAYFRNRAPLDDSGMPKDRFSAEMPDATLATLKIQPSEPRDSAVYFCASGLGSVYNEQFFGPGTRLTVL.

The V gene is TRBV6-5, the J gene TRBJ1-2; D might be TRBD1 (5 bases). Trimming removed 8 bases at V and 6 bases at J, with 19 bases between. The CDR3 covers 14 residues. Germline CDR1 reads MNHEY; CDR2 reads SVGAGI. The CDR3 here is CASFSPRTPHGYTF. CDR3 bases: TGTGCCAGCTTCTCTCCCCGGACACCCCATGGCTACACCTTC.

This sequence joins TRBV28 and TRBJ1-6, with 9 bases matching TRBD1. Per germline, CDR1 MDHEN and CDR2 SYDVKM. The CDR3 has 15 amino acids. Trimming cost V 6 bases and J 7 bases; bases outside gene matches: 7. The CDR3 region has the DNA TGTGCCAGCAGCTCCTATGACAGGGGGAATTCACCCCTCCACTTT. Its translation: CASSSYDRGNSPLHF.

V gene TRBV28 combines with J gene TRBJ1-1, with D maybe TRBD1 (6 bases). V dropped 2 bases and J dropped 3 bases, with 10 bases sitting between them. Germline CDR1 MDHEN, CDR2 SYDVKM. The CDR3 is 14 amino acids. In nucleotides, the CDR3 is TGTGCCAGCAGTTTACCCAACAGGGACACTGAAGCTTTCTTT. This sequence encodes CASSLPNRDTEAFF.

The chain carries TRBV5-1 and TRBJ1-5; 9 bases match TRBD1. Trimming took 4 bases from V and 2 from J; bases not matched to a gene: 4. The CDR3 runs 15 residues. The germline V gene encodes CDR1 SGHRS and CDR2 YFSETQ. The DNA for the CDR3 is TGCGCCAGCAGCCCTACAGGGGGCGGCAATCAGCCCCAGCATTTT. Protein: CASSPTGGGNQPQHF.

The rearrangement joins TRBV7-9 to TRBJ2-3; TRBD2 aligns across 9 bases. With 3 bases clipped from V and 6 bases from J, the junction kept 4 bases outside the gene matches. The CDR3 extends over 14 amino acids. From germline, CDR1 is SEHNR and CDR2 FQNEAQ (reference sequence). For the CDR3, the DNA is TGTGCCAGCAGCTTTGAGGGACTAGCCGATACGCAGTATTTT. Protein sequence: CASSFEGLADTQYF.

This clone was detected once. The gene calls are TRBV5-8 and TRBJ1-4; weak D call: TRBD1 (5 bases). Looked up from germline, CDR1 is SGHTS and CDR2 is YDEGEE. Trimming cost V 3 bases and J 8 bases, with 20 bases left between them. The CDR3 is 16 amino acids. The CDR3 spells CASSSRTSRFREKLFF. The CDR3 bases are TGTGCCAGCAGCTCCCGGACATCAAGGTTTCGAGAAAAACTGTTTTTT.

The chain links TRBV2 to TRBJ1-5; D gene uncertain. Trimming stripped 8 bases from V and 0 bases from J, with 5 bases between. Germline V lookup: CDR1 SNHLY, CDR2 FYNNEI. The CDR3 is made up of 12 amino acids. The CDR3: CASQDSNQPQHF. CDR3 bases: TGTGCCAGCCAGGATAGCAATCAGCCCCAGCATTTT.

This chain connects TRBV27 to TRBJ1-2; the D gene is possibly TRBD1 (5 bases). V was clipped by 5 bases and J by 4 bases, with 14 bases between them. CDR3 length: 14 amino acids. From germline, CDR1 is MNHEY and CDR2 SMNVEV (reference sequence). CDR3 in amino acids: CASSASGGTYGYTF. CDR3 coding DNA: TGTGCCAGCAGTGCTTCCGGGGGGACCTATGGCTACACCTTC.

The chain carries TRBV7-9 and TRBJ1-6; the match to TRBD1 covers 8 bases. CDR3 size: 14 residues. Germline trimming cut 3 bases from V and 6 bases from J; bases unmatched to any gene: 1. Germline CDR1 SEHNR, CDR2 FQNEAQ (reference sequence). The CDR3 loop reads CASSFRGLNSPLHF. CDR3 coding DNA: TGTGCCAGCAGCTTCAGGGGGCTTAATTCACCCCTCCACTTT.

V gene TRBV5-1 combines with J gene TRBJ1-1, with 10 bases that match TRBD1. The germline V gene encodes CDR1 SGHRS and CDR2 YFSETQ. The CDR3 is 12 residues long. With V trimmed by 5 bases and J by 7 bases, 2 bases remained unmatched. CDR3: CASRGQGNEAFF. For the CDR3, the DNA is TGCGCCAGCAGGGGACAGGGGAATGAAGCTTTCTTT.